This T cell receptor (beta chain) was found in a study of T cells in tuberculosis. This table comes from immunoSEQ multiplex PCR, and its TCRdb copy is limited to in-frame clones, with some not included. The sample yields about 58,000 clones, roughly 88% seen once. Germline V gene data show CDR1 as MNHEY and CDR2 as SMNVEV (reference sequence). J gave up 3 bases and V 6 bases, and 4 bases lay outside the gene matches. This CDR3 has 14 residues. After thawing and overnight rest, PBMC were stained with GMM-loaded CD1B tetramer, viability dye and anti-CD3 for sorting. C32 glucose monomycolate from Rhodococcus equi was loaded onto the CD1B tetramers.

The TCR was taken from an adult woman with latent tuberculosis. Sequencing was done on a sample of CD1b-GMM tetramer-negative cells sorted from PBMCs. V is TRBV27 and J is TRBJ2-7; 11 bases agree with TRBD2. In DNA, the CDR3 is TGTGCCAGCAGCGCCGGGACTAGCGGCTACGAGCAGTACTTC. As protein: CASSAGTSGYEQYF.